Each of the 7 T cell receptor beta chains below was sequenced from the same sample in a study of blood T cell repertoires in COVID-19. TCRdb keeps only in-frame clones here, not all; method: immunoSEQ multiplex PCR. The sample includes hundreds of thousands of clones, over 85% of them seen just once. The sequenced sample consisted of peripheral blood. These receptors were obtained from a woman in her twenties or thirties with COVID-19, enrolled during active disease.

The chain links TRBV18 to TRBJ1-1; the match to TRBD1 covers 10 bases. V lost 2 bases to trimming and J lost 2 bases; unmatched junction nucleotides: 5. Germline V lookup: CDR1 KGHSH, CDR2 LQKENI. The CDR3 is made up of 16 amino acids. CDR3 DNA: TGTGCCAGCTCACCAAAGACAGGGGGCCCAAACACTGAAGCTTTCTTT. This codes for CASSPKTGGPNTEAFF.

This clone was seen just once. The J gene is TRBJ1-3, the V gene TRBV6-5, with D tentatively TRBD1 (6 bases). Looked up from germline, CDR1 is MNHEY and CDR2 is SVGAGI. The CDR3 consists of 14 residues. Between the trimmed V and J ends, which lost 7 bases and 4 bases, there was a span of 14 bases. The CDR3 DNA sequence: TGTGCCAGCAATCCAGGGGCAGGGGGAAACACCATATATTTT. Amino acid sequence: CASNPGAGGNTIYF.

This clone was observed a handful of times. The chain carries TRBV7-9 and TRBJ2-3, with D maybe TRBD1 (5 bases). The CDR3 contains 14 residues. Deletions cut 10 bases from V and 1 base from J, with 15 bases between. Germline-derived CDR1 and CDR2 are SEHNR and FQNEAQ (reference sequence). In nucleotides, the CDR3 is TGTGCCACAGAGACAGCGAAGGGCACAGATACGCAGTATTTT. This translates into CATETAKGTDTQYF.

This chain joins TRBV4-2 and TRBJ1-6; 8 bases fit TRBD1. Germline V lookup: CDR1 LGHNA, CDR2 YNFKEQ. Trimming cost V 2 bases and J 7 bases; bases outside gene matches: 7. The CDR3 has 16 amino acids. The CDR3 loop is CASSQTTGAKNSPLHF. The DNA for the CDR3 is TGTGCCAGCAGCCAAACGACAGGGGCGAAGAATTCACCCCTCCACTTT.

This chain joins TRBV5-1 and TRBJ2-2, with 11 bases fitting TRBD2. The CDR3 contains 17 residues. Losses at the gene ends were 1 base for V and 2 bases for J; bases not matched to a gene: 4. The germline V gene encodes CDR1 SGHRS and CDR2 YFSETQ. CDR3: CASSLPSGGPNTGELFF. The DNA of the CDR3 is TGCGCCAGCAGCTTGCCTAGCGGGGGGCCTAACACCGGGGAGCTGTTTTTT.

CDR3 bases: TGTGCCAGCTCACCGATCAGGGACTCGGGGGAAAAACTGTTTTTT. Translated: CASSPIRDSGEKLFF. The V gene is TRBV18, the J gene TRBJ1-4, with a weak D call TRBD1 (5 bases). Deletions cut 3 bases from V and 8 bases from J, with 16 bases between. This CDR3 is built from 15 residues. Germline values: CDR1 KGHSH, CDR2 LQKENI.

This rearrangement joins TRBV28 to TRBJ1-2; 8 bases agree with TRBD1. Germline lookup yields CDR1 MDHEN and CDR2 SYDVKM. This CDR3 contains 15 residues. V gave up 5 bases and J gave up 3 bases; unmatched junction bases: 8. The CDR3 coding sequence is TGTGCCAGCAGTACACCGGGACAGGCGGACTATGGCTACACCTTC. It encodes CASSTPGQADYGYTF.